This T cell receptor (beta chain) derives from a study of blood T cells in healthy people across ages. Roughly 10 milliliters was the volume of peripheral blood drawn from each donor. This CDR3 contains 15 residues. Germline V gene sequence: CDR1 SGHDN, CDR2 FVKESK. The ends lost 4 bases at V and 6 bases at J; junction bases unmatched: 8. This clonotype has only a few counts. Next came a second PCR, run for about 6 to 12 cycles, which used a sample-barcoded 5' primer along with a J-beta primer mix. TCRdb passed the 5' RACE reads through MiXCR, listing each CDR3 protein once. The sample includes roughly 1.7 million distinct CDR3 sequences, 34% of them seen just once.

The clonotype originates from a woman in her twenties or thirties in good health. The sequenced material came from blood. The gene calls are TRBV14 and TRBJ2-3, with TRBD2 matching over 9 bases. The CDR3 sequence: CASSPRGSGSDTQYF. DNA for the CDR3: TGTGCCAGCAGCCCGAGGGGTAGCGGGAGTGATACGCAGTATTTT.